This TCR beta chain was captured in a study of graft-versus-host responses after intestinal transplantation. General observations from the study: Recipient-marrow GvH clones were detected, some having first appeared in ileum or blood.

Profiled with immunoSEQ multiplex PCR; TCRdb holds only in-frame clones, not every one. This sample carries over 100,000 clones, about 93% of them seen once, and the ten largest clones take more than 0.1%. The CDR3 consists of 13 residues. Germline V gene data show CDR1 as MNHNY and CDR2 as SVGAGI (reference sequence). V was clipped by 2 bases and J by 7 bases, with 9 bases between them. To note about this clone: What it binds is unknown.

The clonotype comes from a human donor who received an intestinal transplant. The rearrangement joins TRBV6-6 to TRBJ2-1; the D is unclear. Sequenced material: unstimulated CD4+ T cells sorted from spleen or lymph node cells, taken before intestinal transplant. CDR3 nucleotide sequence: TGTGCCAGCAGTTACGATCTAGGGAATGAGCAGTTCTTC. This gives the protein CASSYDLGNEQFF.